The 10 T cell receptor beta chains in this list originate from one sample, sequenced in a study of OX40 agonist ivuxolimab in advanced cancers. TCRdb keeps only in-frame clones here, not all; method: immunoSEQ multiplex PCR. Of about 48,000 clones in the sample, approximately 79% are singletons; the top ten hold approximately 2.1%. This specimen was CD4+ or CD8+ T cells sorted from blood, taken in a trial of the OX40 agonist ivuxolimab. The receptors come from an adult with an advanced solid tumor such as melanoma, head and neck, liver or kidney cancer.

The chain recombines TRBV15 with TRBJ1-4, with 8 nucleotides matching TRBD1. V was pared by 2 bases and J by 7 bases, with 6 bases of the junction left unmatched. Germline CDR1 is LNHNV and CDR2 is YYDKDF (reference sequence). The CDR3 length is 15 residues. The CDR3 sequence: CATSRISTGAEKLFF. CDR3 DNA: TGTGCCACCAGCAGAATTTCGACAGGGGCTGAAAAACTGTTTTTT.

V and J are TRBV14 and TRBJ1-1; TRBD1 is a possible D gene (6 bases). The CDR3 contains 16 residues. The germline CDR1 and CDR2 sequences are SGHDN and FVKESK. Trimming stripped 0 bases from V and 3 bases from J, with 14 bases between. For the CDR3, the DNA is TGTGCCAGCAGCCAAGATGCCCGGGGGGCTTACACTGAAGCTTTCTTT. Protein: CASSQDARGAYTEAFF.

V usage is TRBV6-1 and J usage is TRBJ2-1; 8 nucleotides agree with TRBD1. The CDR3 runs to 15 residues. The V and J ends lost 6 bases and 4 bases, in that order; junction bases with no gene match: 8. Per germline, CDR1 MNHNS and CDR2 SASEGT. CDR3 nucleotide sequence: TGTGCCAGCAGGACCGGGACAGGAGGTTACAATGAGCAGTTCTTC. It codes for CASRTGTGGYNEQFF.

V and J are TRBV7-3 and TRBJ2-3, with D possibly called TRBD1 or TRBD2 (5 bases each). Looked up from germline, CDR1 is SGHTA and CDR2 is FQGTGA. With 5 bases removed from V and 6 bases from J, the gap between germline ends came to 9 bases. The CDR3 loop spans 12 amino acids. The CDR3 DNA is TGTGCCAGCAGCGGGACGGGGGATACGCAGTATTTT. Protein product: CASSGTGDTQYF.

This clone was detected a few times. The chain carries TRBV19 and TRBJ2-7; D gene unclear. Germline V gene sequence: CDR1 LNHDA, CDR2 SQIVND (reference sequence). The CDR3 covers 12 residues. This CDR3 reads CATGGSSYEQYF. The CDR3, as DNA: TGTGCTACCGGCGGTAGCTCCTACGAGCAGTACTTC.

The chain is built from TRBV11-2 and TRBJ1-5, with a weak D call TRBD1 (6 bases). The CDR3 is 16 residues long. Trimming took off 5 bases at V and 2 bases at J, with 16 bases between the two ends. Germline V gene data show CDR1 as SGHAT and CDR2 as FQNNGV. This CDR3 reads CASSPIGAGGNQPQHF. As DNA, the CDR3 is TGTGCCAGCAGCCCCATAGGCGCAGGGGGCAATCAGCCCCAGCATTTT.

This sequence joins TRBV10-3 and TRBJ2-3; 9 bases map to TRBD1. The germline V gene encodes CDR1 ENHRY and CDR2 SYGVKD. J lost 1 base, V lost 6 bases, and 8 bases had no gene match. The CDR3 runs to 16 residues. The CDR3 here is CAIRGAQGAGTDTQYF. The CDR3 DNA follows: TGTGCCATCAGAGGCGCACAGGGGGCAGGCACAGATACGCAGTATTTT.

The chain combines TRBV5-6 with TRBJ2-4, with 12 positions matching TRBD1. V gave up 4 bases and J gave up 8 bases; unmatched junction bases: 10. The CDR3 loop spans 16 amino acids. The germline V gene encodes CDR1 SGHDT and CDR2 YYEEEE. CDR3 residues: CASSAEGQGALDIQYF. The DNA of the CDR3 is TGTGCCAGCAGCGCGGAGGGACAGGGGGCTTTGGACATTCAGTACTTC.

The V call is TRBV7-6, the J call TRBJ2-1; D might be TRBD2 (6 bases). The CDR3 consists of 15 residues. Germline values: CDR1 SGHVS, CDR2 FNYEAQ. V was shortened by 1 base and J by 8 bases, with 15 bases between the two germline ends. The CDR3 spells CASSLVGTPNHEQFF. CDR3 sequence (DNA): TGTGCCAGCAGCTTAGTCGGGACTCCAAACCATGAGCAGTTCTTC.

The chain recombines TRBV18 with TRBJ2-1; D is uncertain. The V end lost 1 base, the J end lost 5 bases, and 3 bases lay between the germline ends. CDR1 and CDR2 from the germline V gene are KGHSH and LQKENI. The CDR3 runs to 12 residues. CDR3 bases: TGTGCCAGCTCACCACAGGACAATGAGCAGTTCTTC. Residues: CASSPQDNEQFF.